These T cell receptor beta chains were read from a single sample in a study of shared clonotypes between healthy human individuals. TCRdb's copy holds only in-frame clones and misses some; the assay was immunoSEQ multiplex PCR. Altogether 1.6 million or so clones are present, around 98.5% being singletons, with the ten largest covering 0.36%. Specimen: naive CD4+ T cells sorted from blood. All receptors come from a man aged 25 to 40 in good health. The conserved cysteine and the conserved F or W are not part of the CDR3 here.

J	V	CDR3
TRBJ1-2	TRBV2	ASSAIHQYIGYT
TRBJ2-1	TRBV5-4	ASSLATSGDEQF
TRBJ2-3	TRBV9	ASSVLGLAGRTDTQY
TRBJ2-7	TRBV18	ASSPNTGPSEQY
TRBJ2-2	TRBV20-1	SANSGGELF
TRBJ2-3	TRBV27	ASSLQWGTTDTQY
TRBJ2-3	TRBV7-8	ASSRRARGTDTQY
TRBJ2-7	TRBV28	ASSLPRQGKQY
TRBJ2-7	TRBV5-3	ARSPRDRAGYEQY
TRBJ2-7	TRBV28	ASSLMASYEQY
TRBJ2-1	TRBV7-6	ASTLGPYNEQF
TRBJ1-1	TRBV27	ASSTHRGGYSEAF
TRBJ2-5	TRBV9	ASSVDPAGETQY
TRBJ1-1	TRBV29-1	SVRQGTTSTEAF
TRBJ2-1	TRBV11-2	ASSLVGLAYDEQF
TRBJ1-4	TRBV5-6	ASSFGVGATNEKLF
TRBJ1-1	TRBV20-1	SASSRGEAF
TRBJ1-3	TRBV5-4	ASSFGLPRATGNTIY
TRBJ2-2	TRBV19	ASRQGDHTGELF
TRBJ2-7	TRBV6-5	ASSPSGTVYYEQY
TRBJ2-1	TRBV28	ASRGLAGGSSYNEQF
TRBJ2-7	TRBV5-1	ASSLGGTGSYEQY